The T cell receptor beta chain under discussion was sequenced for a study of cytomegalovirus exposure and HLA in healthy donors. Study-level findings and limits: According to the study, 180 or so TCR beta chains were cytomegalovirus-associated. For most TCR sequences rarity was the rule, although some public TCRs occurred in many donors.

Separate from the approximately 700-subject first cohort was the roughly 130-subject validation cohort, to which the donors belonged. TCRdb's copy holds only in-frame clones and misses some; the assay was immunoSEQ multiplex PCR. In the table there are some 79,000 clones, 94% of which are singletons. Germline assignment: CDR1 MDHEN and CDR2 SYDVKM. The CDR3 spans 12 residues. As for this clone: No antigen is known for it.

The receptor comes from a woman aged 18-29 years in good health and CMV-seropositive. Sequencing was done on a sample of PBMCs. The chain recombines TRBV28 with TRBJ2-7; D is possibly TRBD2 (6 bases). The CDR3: CGAGLFSYEQYF. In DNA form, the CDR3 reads TGTGGCGCAGGACTATTTTCCTACGAGCAGTACTTC. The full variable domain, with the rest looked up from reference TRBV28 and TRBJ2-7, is DVKVTQSSRYLVKRTGEKVFLECVQDMDHENMFWYRQDPGLGLRLIYFSYDVKMKEKGDIPEGYSVSREKKERFSLILESASTNQTSMYLCGAGLFSYEQYFGPGTRLTVT.